These 27 T cell receptor beta chains share one sample of origin, sequenced in a study of T cells expressing NK-cell markers. TCRdb reworked the 5' RACE reads into one entry per CDR3 protein, no DNA. Its table lists about 260,000 distinct CDR3 sequences. The sequenced material came from blood T cells: a sorted CD56 or NKG2C T cell subset, CD4+ or CD8+ T cells, or bulk PBMC T cells (not recorded which). Source of these receptors: a woman aged 18 to 75 in good health.

The CDR3 region is CASSLAKTGQPLHF. V usage is TRBV12-3 or TRBV12-4 and J usage is TRBJ1-6; TCRdb's D gene call, TRBD1, goes unchecked for lack of DNA. The CDR3 has 14 amino acids.

This sequence joins TRBV12-3 or TRBV12-4 and TRBJ2-1; TCRdb returns TRBD1, unconfirmable since there is no DNA. This CDR3 has 15 residues. CDR3 residues: CASRYSGGQTNEQFF.

V usage is TRBV20-1 and J usage is TRBJ2-5; the TCRdb call, TRBD1, lacks DNA for checking. Germline V gene sequence: CDR1 DFQATT, CDR2 SNEGSKA (reference sequence). CDR3 length: 14 residues. The CDR3 sequence: CSACQGHLQETQYF.

This chain connects TRBV10-3 to TRBJ2-2; TCRdb reports TRBD1, a call that lacks DNA to check it against. This CDR3 comprises 16 residues. CDR1 and CDR2 (germline): ENHRY, SYGVKD. The CDR3 sequence: CAIRSPTGQGAGELFF.

The chain uses TRBV5-6 and TRBJ2-3; the TRBD2 assignment by TCRdb is unverifiable without DNA. The CDR3 sequence is 15 residues long. The germline CDR1 and CDR2 sequences are SGHDT and YYEEEE. Here the CDR3 reads CASSPIGTPPDTQYF.

The chain recombines TRBV20-1 with TRBJ2-5; checking the TCRdb D call of TRBD2 is not possible without DNA. The V gene's germline CDR1 is DFQATT and CDR2 SNEGSKA (reference sequence). The CDR3 extends over 15 amino acids. CDR3 sequence reads: CSARDQREAPETQYF.

The chain recombines TRBV10-2 with TRBJ1-4; TCRdb lists TRBD1, though no DNA is available to test this call. This CDR3 region has 14 residues. CDR1 is WSHSY, CDR2 SAAADI, per germline. CDR3 sequence: CADKGVSKYEKLFF.

The chain joins TRBV12-3 or TRBV12-4 to TRBJ2-1; TCRdb outputs TRBD2, but without DNA this stays unchecked. The CDR3 runs to 17 residues. This CDR3 is CASSFLPSRGRNNEQFF.

The rearrangement links TRBV20-1 to TRBJ1-5. The CDR3 runs to 12 residues. Germline CDR1 and CDR2: DFQATT and SNEGSKA (reference sequence). The CDR3 loop reads CSAPSRGQPQHF.

The rearrangement links TRBV4-1 to TRBJ2-5. Germline V gene lookup returns CDR1 MGHRA and CDR2 YSYEKL. The CDR3 is made up of 14 amino acids. CDR3 sequence: CASSQAGMVETQYF.

V and J are TRBV20-1 and TRBJ2-2; the D call of TRBD2 rests on TCRdb alone, since no DNA is present to check it. The germline V gene encodes CDR1 DFQATT and CDR2 SNEGSKA (reference sequence). The CDR3 consists of 16 residues. The CDR3 here is CSARPGTSGRGGELFF.

The V gene is TRBV19, the J gene TRBJ1-6; TCRdb lists TRBD1, though no DNA is available to test this call. The CDR3 loop spans 14 amino acids. Per germline, CDR1 LNHDA and CDR2 SQIVND (reference sequence). CDR3 loop: CASSPSYRNSPLHF.

V gene TRBV18 combines with J gene TRBJ2-2; checking the TCRdb D call of TRBD2 is not possible without DNA. The CDR3 runs to 13 residues. The germline V gene encodes CDR1 KGHSH and CDR2 LQKENI. The CDR3 spells CASSPGAQRELFF.

The V gene is TRBV6-2 or TRBV6-3, the J gene TRBJ1-5; TCRdb lists TRBD1, though no DNA is available to test this call. CDR1 is MNHEY, CDR2 SVGEGT, per germline. The CDR3 extends over 16 amino acids. The CDR3 loop reads CASRHPGATSNQPQHF.

The chain is built from TRBV6-2 or TRBV6-3 and TRBJ2-1; TCRdb gives TRBD2 as the D gene, but with no DNA this cannot be confirmed. Germline V gene lookup returns CDR1 MNHEY and CDR2 SVGEGT. This CDR3 spans 18 amino acids. CDR3 region: CASLTGTSGRQKRNEQFF.

J is TRBJ2-1 and V is TRBV4-2; TCRdb outputs TRBD2, but without DNA this stays unchecked. The CDR3 sequence is 17 residues long. Germline values: CDR1 LGHNA, CDR2 YNFKEQ. The CDR3 sequence: CASSQGGPGTSLDEQFF.

The chain couples TRBV6-1 to TRBJ2-7; TCRdb outputs TRBD2, but without DNA this stays unchecked. From germline, CDR1 is MNHNS and CDR2 SASEGT. This CDR3 is built from 16 residues. The CDR3 sequence is CASSQGRDSEGYEQYF.

This sequence joins TRBV19 and TRBJ1-4; lacking DNA, the TRBD1 call made by TCRdb goes unchecked. CDR1 and CDR2 from the germline V gene are LNHDA and SQIVND (reference sequence). The CDR3 runs to 13 residues. The CDR3 sequence: CASGDTTNEKLFF.

The chain uses TRBV20-1 and TRBJ1-1; the TCRdb call, TRBD1, lacks DNA for checking. There are 13 residues in the CDR3. The V gene's germline CDR1 is DFQATT and CDR2 SNEGSKA (reference sequence). CDR3 in amino acids: CSVGGTPNTEAFF.

The chain recombines TRBV29-1 with TRBJ1-1; TCRdb picks TRBD1, but there is no DNA to check that call. CDR3 size: 13 residues. In germline, CDR1 is SQVTM, CDR2 ANQGSEA. This chain's CDR3 is CSGKSRPGAGAFF.

This CDR3 is CSARDLGSYNEQFF. The chain recombines TRBV20-1 with TRBJ2-1. This CDR3 region has 14 residues. The germline V gene encodes CDR1 DFQATT and CDR2 SNEGSKA (reference sequence).

This chain links TRBV7-6 with TRBJ2-5; the D call from TCRdb, TRBD1, cannot be confirmed without DNA. Germline CDR1 is SGHVS and CDR2 is FNYEAQ. The CDR3 loop spans 15 amino acids. This CDR3 reads CASSLDRGIQETQYF.

The chain carries TRBV5-1 and TRBJ1-1. The CDR3 has 14 residues. Looked up from germline, CDR1 is SGHRS and CDR2 is YFSETQ. The CDR3 region is CASSLLQAYTEAFF.

This sequence joins TRBV2 and TRBJ1-2. The germline gives CDR1 SNHLY, CDR2 FYNNEI. The CDR3 totals 15 residues. The CDR3 here is CASSPVESGGYGYTF.

V usage is TRBV30 and J usage is TRBJ2-3. From germline, CDR1 is GTSNPN and CDR2 SVGIG (reference sequence). The CDR3 spans 12 residues. This chain's CDR3 is CAWSAPVDTQYF.

CDR3 sequence: CSLPLSAEQGPGEKLFF. The chain carries TRBV20-1 and TRBJ1-4; lacking DNA, the TRBD1 call made by TCRdb goes unchecked. Germline V lookup: CDR1 DFQATT, CDR2 SNEGSKA (reference sequence). This CDR3 spans 17 amino acids.

The chain carries TRBV27 and TRBJ1-2; the TRBD1 assignment by TCRdb is unverifiable without DNA. Looked up from germline, CDR1 is MNHEY and CDR2 is SMNVEV (reference sequence). The CDR3 consists of 13 residues. CDR3 in amino acids: CASSPAQGYGYTF.